This section outlines one T cell receptor beta chain sequence together with its context. As yet, its antigen is unknown. It is likely a read error: a sequence one base away is far more abundant. Germline CDR1 and CDR2: LGHDT and YNNKEL (reference sequence). The CDR3 contains 12 residues. The sample originates from a study of regulatory T cells in long-lasting Graves disease. Study observations and caveats: Among persistent patients, a larger number of public clonotypes were shared (about 2,800) than among newly diagnosed patients (about 1,000). Patients whose Graves' disease persisted exhibited lower TCR diversity than those newly diagnosed.

HTBI primers from iRepertoire and Arm-PCR of CDR3 regions yielded the TCR beta libraries. TCRdb ran MiXCR on the multiplex PCR reads and lists one entry per CDR3 protein. The data contain hundreds of thousands of distinct CDR3 sequences, around a sixth of them seen just once; the ten biggest clones take up approximately 22%. Regarding time point: newly diagnosed GD, antithyroid drugs for less than 3 months. PBMC-extracted RNA yielded the TCR library. Patients hailed from an endocrinology department in Xi'an, China. Sequencing used peripheral blood mononuclear cells (PBMCs), obtained at new diagnosis, from a patient treated with antithyroid drugs. The receptor was isolated from a female donor with Graves disease. This sequence joins TRBV3-1 and TRBJ2-1, with D unclear. Near its end, the DNA agrees better with TRBJ2-5, so the J call may be wrong. The CDR3 bases are TGTGCCAGCAACCAATTGGGGGAGACCCAGTACTTC. Residues: CASNQLGETQYF.